A single sample is the source of the 6 T cell receptor beta chains below, sequenced in a study of blood T cell repertoires in COVID-19. The table came from immunoSEQ multiplex PCR; TCRdb's copy has only in-frame clones and leaves some out. The sample yields approximately 86,000 clones, 75% to 85% seen once. The specimen was peripheral blood. All receptors derive from a woman in her 70s with acute or convalescent COVID-19.

Only a few counts were recorded for this clone. The rearrangement joins TRBV20-1 to TRBJ2-1; 8 bases map to TRBD2. V gave up 3 bases and J gave up 5 bases; unmatched junction bases: 6. Germline CDR1 DFQATT, CDR2 SNEGSKA (reference sequence). The CDR3 is 14 amino acids. Here the CDR3 reads CSASLGRAHNEQFF. CDR3 DNA: TGCAGTGCTAGTCTCGGGAGGGCCCACAATGAGCAGTTCTTC.

The chain has TRBV5-1 and TRBJ2-2; tentatively, D is TRBD2 (5 bases). Trimming shortened V by 4 bases and J by 6 bases, and 10 bases separated the two germline ends. The CDR3 is made up of 13 amino acids. CDR1 is SGHRS and CDR2 is YFSETQ in the germline V gene. CDR3 nucleotides: TGCGCCAGCAGCGCCGCGCGGGCCGGGGAGCTGTTTTTT. This codes for CASSAARAGELFF.

The chain combines TRBV28 with TRBJ1-6, with TRBD1 matching over 12 bases. The CDR3 is 20 amino acids. The germline CDR1 and CDR2 sequences are MDHEN and SYDVKM. The J segment lost 0 bases and the V segment lost 5 bases, leaving 11 bases of the junction unmatched. Here the CDR3 reads CASSPLGTGGAGSYNSPLHF. The CDR3 nucleotides are TGTGCCAGCAGTCCCCTGGGGACAGGGGGCGCAGGCTCCTATAATTCACCCCTCCACTTT.

The J gene is TRBJ1-2, the V gene TRBV7-9; D not resolved. Germline V gene lookup returns CDR1 SEHNR and CDR2 FQNEAQ (reference sequence). The V gene lost 1 base and the J gene lost 0 bases, with 6 bases spanning the gap. This CDR3 comprises 14 residues. The CDR3 loop reads CASSLGAANYGYTF. In nucleotides, the CDR3 is TGTGCCAGCAGCTTAGGCGCTGCTAACTATGGCTACACCTTC.

The J gene is TRBJ2-5, the V gene TRBV24-1, with a weak D call TRBD2 (7 bases). This CDR3 is 13 amino acids long. V was cut by 5 bases and J by 5 bases, with 11 bases left in between. Germline loops: CDR1 KGHDR, CDR2 SFDVKD. CDR3 nucleotide sequence: TGTGCCACCAGTGCGGGGGGCCGGGAGACCCAGTACTTC. Amino acid sequence: CATSAGGRETQYF.

This clone was observed once. The V and J genes are TRBV12-3 or TRBV12-4 and TRBJ1-4; 10 positions agree with TRBD1. The CDR3 spans 13 residues. V gave up 6 bases and J gave up 8 bases; unmatched junction bases: 3. The CDR3 DNA reads as TGTGCCAGCAGAAAGGACAGGGGGGAAAAACTGTTTTTT. This gives the protein CASRKDRGEKLFF.